These 28 T cell receptor beta chains were sequenced from one sample in a study of blood T cells in healthy people across ages. The authors ran a second PCR of about 6 to 11 cycles using a sample-barcoded 5' primer and a J-beta primer mix. TCRdb reanalysed the 5' RACE reads using MiXCR and keeps one entry per CDR3 protein. Here the sample spans around 1.1 million distinct CDR3 sequences, 35% to 40% being singletons. Sequencing input: blood. The receptors stem from a man aged 18 to 30 in good health.

The table lists this clonotype with a few counts. V usage is TRBV4-3 and J usage is TRBJ1-4; 7 bases are shared with TRBD1. Germline CDR1 reads LGHNA; CDR2 reads YSLEER. This CDR3 comprises 16 residues. V lost 4 bases to trimming and J lost 1 base; unmatched junction nucleotides: 6. The CDR3 DNA reads TGCGCCAGCAGCCCTGAGGGGGCGGAAACTAATGAAAAACTGTTTTTT. Translating it yields CASSPEGAETNEKLFF.

V is TRBV29-1 and J is TRBJ2-1; D is undetermined. V dropped 1 base and J dropped 8 bases, with 9 bases sitting between them. The CDR3 sequence is 12 residues long. CDR1 and CDR2 (germline): SQVTM, ANQGSEA. The CDR3 region has the DNA TGCAGCGTTGAAGGTCGCAAGGATGAGCAGTTCTTC. Encoded protein: CSVEGRKDEQFF.

The chain recombines TRBV3-1 with TRBJ2-3, with D possibly being TRBD1 (6 bases). The CDR3 spans 14 residues. V lost 1 base and J 6 bases, leaving 11 bases between the germline ends. Germline lookup yields CDR1 LGHDT and CDR2 YNNKEL (reference sequence). In DNA, the CDR3 is TGTGCCAGCAGCCAAGCACCAGGGGCTGATACGCAGTATTTT. It translates to CASSQAPGADTQYF.

V usage is TRBV7-2 and J usage is TRBJ1-1; D is undetermined. This CDR3 has 16 residues. Looked up from germline, CDR1 is SGHTA and CDR2 is FQGNSA. Trimming left V 7 bases short and J 4 bases short, with 22 bases between. The CDR3 sequence is CASTRKEPLWGTEAFF. The CDR3 DNA is TGTGCCAGCACGCGGAAGGAGCCCTTATGGGGCACTGAAGCTTTCTTT.

CDR3: CASSQDRTGAPFF. Here the CDR3 DNA reads TGTGCCAGCAGCCAAGATAGGACAGGAGCGCCGTTCTTC. The chain carries TRBV3-1 and TRBJ2-1, with TRBD1 matching over 7 bases. V dropped 0 bases and J dropped 15; count of bases not matched to a gene: 8. This CDR3 comprises 13 residues. Germline V lookup: CDR1 LGHDT, CDR2 YNNKEL (reference sequence).

V is TRBV2 and J is TRBJ2-3, with D perhaps matching TRBD2 (6 bases). From germline, CDR1 is SNHLY and CDR2 FYNNEI. The V gene lost 7 bases and the J gene lost 2 bases, with 10 bases spanning the gap. This CDR3 has 13 amino acids. CDR3 in DNA: TGTGCCAGCAACGGGGGATACACAGATACGCAGTATTTT. Protein sequence: CASNGGYTDTQYF.

This clonotype was observed at least ten times. The genes are TRBV9 and TRBJ2-1; 8 nucleotides match TRBD2. V was clipped by 0 bases and J by 0 bases; unmatched bases: 11. CDR3 length: 19 amino acids. In germline, CDR1 is SGDLS, CDR2 YYNGEE. This CDR3 reads CASSVAGSGGPDSYNEQFF. DNA for the CDR3: TGTGCCAGCAGCGTAGCTGGGAGCGGGGGACCCGACTCCTACAATGAGCAGTTCTTC.

The table lists this clonotype with a few counts. The CDR3 DNA follows: TGCGCCAGCAGCTTGGAGTGGGGGAGAACAGATACGCAGTATTTT. It yields the protein CASSLEWGRTDTQYF. The chain combines TRBV5-1 with TRBJ2-3; D is perhaps TRBD1 or TRBD2 (5 bases each). The V end lost 0 bases, the J end lost 3 bases, and 11 bases lay between the germline ends. The CDR3 is made up of 15 amino acids. The V gene's germline CDR1 is SGHRS and CDR2 YFSETQ.

V gene TRBV7-9 combines with J gene TRBJ1-5; TRBD1 might be the D (5 bases). This CDR3 spans 11 amino acids. CDR1 is SEHNR, CDR2 FQNEAQ, per germline (reference sequence). CDR3 protein: CRDYNNQPQHF. CDR3 coding DNA: TGTAGGGACTATAACAATCAGCCCCAGCATTTT.

The rearrangement uses TRBV11-2 and TRBJ2-1; D is possibly TRBD1 (5 bases). Germline CDR1 is SGHAT and CDR2 is FQNNGV. Trimming removed 5 bases from V and 4 bases from J, with 15 bases in between. This CDR3 has 15 amino acids. The CDR3 DNA reads as TGTGCCAGCAGCCCTGACAGCTACGGATACAATGAGCAGTTCTTC. This encodes CASSPDSYGYNEQFF.

This chain uses TRBV4-3 with TRBJ2-7, with D unresolved. CDR1 and CDR2 (germline): LGHNA, YSLEER. The CDR3 has 15 residues. The germline V and J ends were trimmed by 2 bases and 0 bases, with 11 bases remaining between them. The DNA for the CDR3 is TGCGCCAGCAGCCAATGGCAGGACCGCTCCTACGAGCAGTACTTC. It yields the protein CASSQWQDRSYEQYF.

This clonotype has more than one count but fewer than ten. The chain uses TRBV20-1 and TRBJ1-2, with D maybe TRBD1 (5 bases). This CDR3 is 13 amino acids long. Germline V gives CDR1 DFQATT, CDR2 SNEGSKA (reference sequence). Trimming removed 1 base at V and 4 bases at J, with 10 bases between. The CDR3 spells CSARGTGSYGYTF. CDR3 nucleotides: TGCAGTGCTAGAGGCACAGGCTCCTATGGCTACACCTTC.

This clonotype was counted between two and nine times. J is TRBJ1-4 and V is TRBV7-9; D remains ambiguous. This CDR3 is built from 16 residues. Germline V CDR1 and CDR2: SEHNR, FQNEAQ (reference sequence). V was pared by 1 base and J by 5 bases, with 14 bases between. The CDR3 region has the DNA TGTGCCAGCAGCTTAGTTTCCGGAGGCTACAATGAAAAACTGTTTTTT. As protein: CASSLVSGGYNEKLFF.

For this clonotype: Germline is not matched at one junction end, which may reflect a read error. As DNA, the CDR3 is TGCGCCAGCAGCCAAGAGCCAGCGTATAATTCACCCCCCCACTTT. Translated: CASSQEPAYNSPPHF. The chain is built from TRBV4-1 and TRBJ1-6; no clear D. This CDR3 is built from 15 residues. From germline, CDR1 is MGHRA and CDR2 YSYEKL.

In this sample, this clonotype turned up a few times. V is TRBV4-1 and J is TRBJ2-1, with D perhaps matching TRBD1 (6 bases). The CDR3 is 15 residues long. The V gene's germline CDR1 is MGHRA and CDR2 YSYEKL. V was clipped by 0 bases and J by 3 bases, with 9 bases between them. The CDR3 DNA follows: TGCGCCAGCAGCCAAGAGGGGGCTAGCTACAATGAGCAGTTCTTC. Protein: CASSQEGASYNEQFF.

The chain combines TRBV24-1 with TRBJ1-5, with unresolved D. Deletions cut 4 bases from V and 6 bases from J, with 12 bases between. The CDR3 has 14 amino acids. Germline assignment: CDR1 KGHDR and CDR2 SFDVKD. CDR3 sequence reads: CATSEPSSGQPQHF. The CDR3 nucleotides read TGTGCCACCAGTGAGCCTAGTAGCGGTCAGCCCCAGCATTTT.

A few counts support this clonotype. DNA of the CDR3: TGTGCCAGCAGGACTACGGGACTAGCGCGACTGTTTTTT. Protein product: CASRTTGLARLFF. V and J are TRBV28 and TRBJ2-2; 10 positions agree with TRBD2. J gave up 14 bases and V 6 bases, and 9 bases lay outside the gene matches. The CDR3 runs 13 residues. CDR1 and CDR2 from the germline V gene are MDHEN and SYDVKM.

V usage is TRBV6-1 and J usage is TRBJ2-5; unclear D gene. CDR3 length equals 12 residues. In germline, CDR1 is MNHNS, CDR2 SASEGT. V was clipped by 2 bases and J by 11 bases, with 12 bases between them. In DNA, the CDR3 is TGTGCCAGCAGTGAACGGAACAATGAGCAGTACTTC. This translates into CASSERNNEQYF.

V is TRBV12-3 or TRBV12-4 and J is TRBJ2-4, with TRBD2 identical over 7 bases. Losses at the gene ends were 6 bases for V and 3 bases for J; bases not matched to a gene: 11. The CDR3 sequence is 16 residues long. The CDR3 loop reads CASSRIGGYGKNIQYF. The CDR3 nucleotides are TGTGCCAGCAGCCGAATCGGGGGGTACGGCAAAAACATTCAGTACTTC.

This chain links TRBV12-3 or TRBV12-4 with TRBJ2-1; 7 bases align to TRBD2. CDR3 length: 18 amino acids. The V and J ends lost 3 bases and 3 bases, in that order; junction bases with no gene match: 14. CDR3 DNA sequence: TGTGCCAGCAGTTTGGGGCTTAGAGCGGGGCGCCTCTACAATGAGCAGTTCTTC. Its protein is CASSLGLRAGRLYNEQFF.

This clonotype appeared once. The rearrangement links TRBV25-1 to TRBJ1-2; 7 bases map to TRBD1. The J segment lost 2 bases and the V segment lost 1 base, leaving 13 bases of the junction unmatched. The CDR3 spans 18 residues. Germline values: CDR1 MGHDK, CDR2 SYGVNS. CDR3 amino acids: CASSELPLGTEVNYGYTF. Written as DNA, the CDR3 is TGTGCCAGCAGTGAATTGCCTCTTGGGACAGAGGTCAACTATGGCTACACCTTC.

CDR3 DNA sequence: TGCAGTGCTAGAGGGAGGGACGGTTACACTGAAGCTTTCTTT. It specifies CSARGRDGYTEAFF. The chain has TRBV20-1 and TRBJ1-1, with D perhaps matching TRBD1 (5 bases). With 1 base removed from V and 3 bases from J, the gap between germline ends came to 12 bases. The CDR3 runs to 14 residues. Germline V CDR1 and CDR2: DFQATT, SNEGSKA (reference sequence).

As to this clonotype: The junction differs from germline at one of its ends, possibly a read error. The chain joins TRBV5-1 to TRBJ1-6, with 9 bases fitting TRBD1. Germline lookup yields CDR1 SGHRS and CDR2 YFSETQ. The CDR3 has 18 residues. The CDR3 DNA is TGCGCCAGCAGCTTGGCCGGACAGGGGCAAACCTATAATTCACCCCCCCACTTT. It yields the protein CASSLAGQGQTYNSPPHF.

This chain connects TRBV4-1 to TRBJ2-1; 11 bases fit TRBD2. The V and J ends lost 1 base and 6 bases, in that order; junction bases with no gene match: 2. Germline V gene lookup returns CDR1 MGHRA and CDR2 YSYEKL. This CDR3 spans 15 amino acids. The CDR3 spells CASSQALAGGNEQFF. As DNA, the CDR3 is TGCGCCAGCAGCCAAGCTCTAGCGGGGGGCAATGAGCAGTTCTTC.

This clonotype was counted a few times. This chain links TRBV7-9 with TRBJ1-1; D possibly corresponds to TRBD1 (5 bases). The CDR3 extends over 15 amino acids. Germline lookup yields CDR1 SEHNR and CDR2 FQNEAQ (reference sequence). V was shortened by 1 base and J by 0 bases, with 9 bases between the two germline ends. In DNA, the CDR3 is TGTGCCAGCAGCTTAGTCGGACATTTGAACACTGAAGCTTTCTTT. Encoded protein: CASSLVGHLNTEAFF.

This chain links TRBV2 with TRBJ2-1; D gene unclear. The J call is in doubt because the DNA end fits TRBJ2-7 better. This CDR3 spans 12 amino acids. Germline V gene lookup returns CDR1 SNHLY and CDR2 FYNNEI. The CDR3 sequence is CASTWANNEQYF. In nucleotides, the CDR3 is TGTGCCAGCACGTGGGCGAACAATGAGCAGTACTTC.

This chain links TRBV12-3 or TRBV12-4 with TRBJ1-5; D unclear. This CDR3 region has 15 residues. V shed 5 bases and J shed 5 bases, with 16 bases lying between them. The CDR3 protein is CASSVDPPGYQPQHF. CDR3 bases: TGTGCCAGCAGTGTGGATCCCCCGGGCTATCAGCCCCAGCATTTT.

The chain employs TRBV12-5 and TRBJ2-5, with D perhaps matching TRBD1 (6 bases). The CDR3 loop spans 17 amino acids. Germline assignment: CDR1 LGHNT and CDR2 FRNRAP. Between the trimmed V and J ends, which lost 0 bases and 0 bases, there was a span of 14 bases. The DNA for the CDR3 is TGTGCTAGTGGTTTGGTACTCGGCAGGGGTTACCAAGAGACCCAGTACTTC. Translated, it gives CASGLVLGRGYQETQYF.